Sequencing of this T cell receptor beta chain was carried out in a study of blood T cell repertoires in COVID-19. Here immunoSEQ multiplex PCR was the method, and the copy in TCRdb shows in-frame clones only, minus some. This sample yields approximately 290,000 clones, of which about 86% are seen a single time; approximately 15% belongs to the top ten. This CDR3 is built from 13 residues. Trimming removed 9 bases from V and 1 base from J; junction bases left unmatched: 2. CDR1 is SNHLY, CDR2 FYNNEI, per germline. The TCR was taken from a person aged 70 to 85 with COVID-19, enrolled during active disease. The chain is built from TRBV2 and TRBJ1-1; 10 bases match TRBD1. Sequences were obtained from peripheral blood. CDR3 loop: CARGTGENTEAFF. In DNA, the CDR3 is TGTGCCAGGGGGACAGGGGAGAACACTGAAGCTTTCTTT.